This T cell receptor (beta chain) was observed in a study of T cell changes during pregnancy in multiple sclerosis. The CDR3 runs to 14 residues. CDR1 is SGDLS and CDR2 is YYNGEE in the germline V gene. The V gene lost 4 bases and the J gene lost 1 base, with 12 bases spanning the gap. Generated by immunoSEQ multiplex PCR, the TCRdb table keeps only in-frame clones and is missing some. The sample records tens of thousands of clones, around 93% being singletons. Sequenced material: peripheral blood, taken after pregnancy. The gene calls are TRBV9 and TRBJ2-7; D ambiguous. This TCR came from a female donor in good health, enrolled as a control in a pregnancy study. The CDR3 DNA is TGTGCCAGCAGCAGACACGGTGGATCCTACGAGCAGTACTTC. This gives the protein CASSRHGGSYEQYF.